This section outlines one TCR beta chain sequence together with its context. Its matching antigen is unknown. These data belong to a study of long-term antiretroviral therapy in people with HIV. Findings and caveats of the study: On ART adherence, viral resistance or therapy changes, no data were available.

Every HIV-positive participant received treatment in the United States. The CDR3 length is 14 residues. Investigators performed immunoSEQ version v3.0 at survey level. Generated by immunoSEQ multiplex PCR, the TCRdb table keeps only in-frame clones and is missing some. The sample contains under 30,000 clones, around 80% of which appear only once. Sequences were derived from unsorted PBMCs, sampled 3 years after starting antiretroviral therapy. The TCR comes from a man younger than 35 with HIV. The V call is TRBV21-1, the J call TRBJ1-1; the table's D call, TRBD1, was not checked against the DNA. TRBV21-1 is shown as a pseudogene. The CDR3 reads CASSKVKAGKGAFF. The CDR3 DNA is TGTGCCAGCAGCAAAGTGAAGGCAGGAAAGGGGGCTTTCTTT.